This TCR beta chain was identified during a study of graft-versus-host responses after intestinal transplantation. The repertoire was sequenced with immunoSEQ multiplex PCR; TCRdb's copy has only in-frame clones and lacks some. The sample has roughly 46,000 clones; just under 95% are singletons. Points on this clone: Its target is not known.

Study-wide findings and caveats: Investigators detected GvH clones in recipient marrow, with some emerging earlier in ileum or blood. With peak circulating GvH clone levels came an association with early post-transplant HvG declines.

CDR1 and CDR2 from the germline V gene are GTSNPN and SVGIG (reference sequence). V lost 2 bases, J lost 0 bases, and 5 bases stayed unmatched. The CDR3 is 16 amino acids. The origin of this receptor is a human patient who received an intestinal transplant, so some T cells may come from the graft donor. This chain links TRBV30 with TRBJ2-1; TRBD2 matches at 9 bases. Sequences were derived from PBMCs, sampled 786 days after a first intestinal transplant, on the day of a second. CDR3 in amino acids: CAWSFFSGSSYNEQFF. Here the CDR3 DNA reads TGTGCCTGGAGTTTTTTTAGCGGGAGCTCCTACAATGAGCAGTTCTTC.